The clone carrying this T cell receptor (beta chain) was counted once. TCRdb's copy holds only in-frame clones and misses some; the assay was immunoSEQ multiplex PCR. This sample carries around 200,000 clones, 88% of them seen once, and the ten largest clones take about 1.7%. The source of the sample is a study of blood T cell repertoires in COVID-19. Study-wide context: Samples taken during acute and convalescent COVID-19 were collected in the United States, Italy and Spain.

This CDR3 has 13 residues. Looked up from germline, CDR1 is SGHTA and CDR2 is FQGNSA. V was shortened by 4 bases and J by 0 bases, with 6 bases between the two germline ends. Sequencing used peripheral blood. The TCR originated in a man aged 18 to 30 with active or convalescent COVID-19. The rearrangement joins TRBV7-2 to TRBJ2-5, with D unresolved. CDR3 sequence (DNA): TGTGCCAGCAGCTCCCAGTACCAAGAGACCCAGTACTTC. This sequence encodes CASSSQYQETQYF.